Listed below are T cell receptor beta chains from one sample, sequenced in a study of neurological immune-mediated disorders. TCRdb redid the calling of the 5' RACE reads with MiXCR, one entry per CDR3 protein. The sample holds under 90,000 distinct CDR3 sequences, under 4.5% seen once. The sample comprised PBMCs. The receptors come from a woman between 50 and 59 years old with multiple sclerosis. The CDR3 runs from the conserved cysteine through the conserved F or W. The D gene is left open where the match is weak. Size values are once, few and many counts, or a class for expanded clones, and some rows have none.

clone size	V gene	D gene	J gene	CDR3 protein	CDR3 DNA
few	TRBV7-3	TRBD1	TRBJ1-2	CASTAGQGTFYGYTF	TGTGCCAGCACCGCGGGACAGGGGACTTTCTATGGCTACACCTTC
.	TRBV20-1	.	TRBJ2-1	CSASRQGIEQFF	TGCAGTGCTAGCCGCCAAGGCATAGAGCAGTTCTTC
many	TRBV7-2	.	TRBJ1-6	CASSASGRNNSPLHF	TGTGCCAGCAGCGCTTCGGGACGAAATAATTCACCCCTCCACTTT
.	TRBV14	.	TRBJ1-6	CASSLTRRGSPPLNF	TGTGCCAGCAGCCTCACTCGCAGGGGCTCTCCACCCCTCAACTTT
many	TRBV5-1	.	TRBJ1-2	CASSLGGVGYGYTF	TGCGCCAGCAGCTTGGGGGGGGTCGGCTATGGCTACACCTTC
many	TRBV18	TRBD2	TRBJ2-7	CASSPPSSGVAYEQYF	TGTGCCAGCTCACCCCCCTCTAGCGGGGTCGCCTACGAGCAGTACTTC
many	TRBV7-2	TRBD1	TRBJ1-5	CASSQIAGTVNQPQHF	TGTGCCAGCAGCCAAATAGCCGGGACAGTCAATCAGCCCCAGCATTTT
many	TRBV7-9	.	TRBJ1-1	CASSLQGVIIEAFF	TGTGCCAGCAGCCTCCAGGGTGTGATTATTGAAGCTTTCTTT
many	TRBV7-9	.	TRBJ1-5	CASSLDRVDQPQHF	TGTGCCAGCAGCTTAGATAGGGTAGACCAGCCCCAGCATTTT
many	TRBV15	.	TRBJ2-2	CATSKDPLGGELFF	TGTGCCACCAGCAAAGACCCTCTTGGCGGGGAGCTGTTTTTT
many	TRBV15	.	TRBJ2-1	CATSQGGGRGYNEQFF	TGTGCCACCAGCCAGGGGGGCGGAAGAGGATACAATGAGCAGTTCTTC
many	TRBV6-4	.	TRBJ1-1	CASSDRENTEAFF	TGTGCCAGCAGTGACAGGGAGAACACTGAAGCTTTCTTT
many	TRBV11-2	.	TRBJ1-2	CASSSSGYGYTF	TGTGCCAGCAGCTCTTCAGGATACGGCTACACCTTC
many	TRBV5-1	TRBD1	TRBJ1-2	CASHRGGARGNYGYTF	TGCGCCAGCCACAGAGGGGGCGCCAGGGGAAACTATGGCTACACCTTC
many	TRBV28	.	TRBJ1-5	CASSLSGLNQPQHF	TGTGCCAGCAGTTTGTCCGGGCTCAATCAGCCCCAGCATTTT
many	TRBV27	.	TRBJ2-5	CASRRTRDTWETQYF	TGTGCCAGCAGGAGGACAAGGGATACGTGGGAGACCCAGTACTTC
many	TRBV7-2	.	TRBJ2-6	CASSLASSGANVLTF	TGTGCCAGCAGCTTAGCTAGCTCTGGGGCCAACGTCCTGACTTTC
many	TRBV7-6	.	TRBJ2-1	CASSSGIAGYAYNEQFF	TGTGCCAGCAGCTCCGGGATTGCGGGGTATGCCTACAATGAGCAGTTCTTC
many	TRBV4-3	.	TRBJ2-7	CASSSNRGEQYF	TGCGCCAGCAGCAGTAATCGGGGCGAGCAGTACTTC
.	TRBV20-1	.	TRBJ1-5	CSASSGGQPQHF	TGCAGTGCTAGTTCTGGGGGTCAGCCCCAGCATTTT
many	TRBV20-1	TRBD2	TRBJ2-5	CSASRTSGGTQETQYF	TGCAGTGCTTCTAGGACTAGCGGGGGGACCCAAGAGACCCAGTACTTC
many	TRBV7-6	.	TRBJ2-5	CAQDEETQYF	TGCGCCCAGGACGAAGAGACCCAGTACTTC
many	TRBV2	.	TRBJ1-2	CASSEWAATGYTF	TGTGCCAGCAGTGAATGGGCAGCAACTGGCTACACCTTC
many	TRBV10-3	.	TRBJ2-7	CAISGGGRKEQYF	TGTGCCATCAGTGGAGGTGGGCGGAAAGAGCAGTACTTC
many	TRBV5-6	.	TRBJ2-7	CASSRLGSQSYEQYF	TGTGCCAGCAGCCGGCTGGGGTCCCAATCCTACGAGCAGTACTTC
many	TRBV27	TRBD2	TRBJ2-5	CASSSGLAGETQYF	TGTGCCAGCAGTTCGGGACTAGCGGGAGAGACCCAGTACTTC
many	TRBV7-2	.	TRBJ1-5	CASSLVVGTVQPQHF	TGTGCCAGCAGCTTAGTGGTAGGGACGGTCCAGCCCCAGCATTTT
many	TRBV5-1	.	TRBJ2-7	CASSTTQGYEQYF	TGCGCCAGCAGCACCACACAGGGCTACGAGCAGTACTTC
many	TRBV6-6	.	TRBJ1-2	CASSYRDRSNYGYTF	TGTGCCAGCAGTTACCGTGACAGGAGTAACTATGGCTACACCTTC
many	TRBV20-1	TRBD1	TRBJ2-7	CSANRWDRESYEQYF	TGCAGTGCCAACCGTTGGGACAGGGAATCCTACGAGCAGTACTTC
many	TRBV7-9	TRBD1	TRBJ1-2	CASSLVLRTGGDYGYTF	TGTGCCAGCAGCTTAGTTCTGCGAACAGGGGGCGACTATGGCTACACCTTC
many	TRBV4-1	.	TRBJ1-5	CASSQVDKGRGQPQHF	TGCGCCAGCAGCCAAGTCGACAAGGGGAGAGGGCAGCCCCAGCATTTT
many	TRBV5-1	.	TRBJ2-2	CASSLEAGSATGELFF	TGCGCCAGCAGCTTGGAGGCTGGGTCGGCCACCGGGGAGCTGTTTTTT
many	TRBV12-3/TRBV12-4	.	TRBJ2-2	CASNNGELFF	TGTGCCAGCAATAACGGGGAGCTGTTTTTT
many	TRBV5-1	.	TRBJ1-4	CASRAGSEVGEKLFF	TGCGCCAGCAGAGCCGGGAGTGAGGTGGGAGAAAAACTGTTTTTT
many	TRBV5-1	.	TRBJ1-4	CASSPGTIKYEKLFF	TGCGCCAGCAGCCCCGGGACAATTAAGTATGAAAAACTGTTTTTT
many	TRBV6-2/TRBV6-3	.	TRBJ2-5	CASSWLFEETQYF	TGTGCCAGCAGCTGGCTATTCGAAGAGACCCAGTACTTC
many	TRBV6-5	TRBD2	TRBJ2-5	CASSYSTVAGEETQYF	TGTGCCAGCAGTTACTCGACGGTAGCGGGGGAGGAGACCCAGTACTTC
few	TRBV18	.	TRBJ2-7	CASSPGPGMAYEQYF	TGTGCCAGCTCACCAGGCCCAGGTATGGCCTACGAGCAGTACTTC
many	TRBV5-1	.	TRBJ1-1	CASSLGGEGTEAFF	TGCGCCAGCAGCTTGGGGGGGGAGGGGACTGAAGCTTTCTTT
many	TRBV4-3	.	TRBJ2-7	CASSQDPWVGEQYF	TGCGCCAGCAGCCAAGATCCGTGGGTGGGGGAGCAGTACTTC
many	TRBV5-1	TRBD1	TRBJ1-2	CASSLDRGGSYTF	TGCGCCAGCAGCTTGGACAGGGGTGGGAGCTACACCTTC